This TCR beta chain was retrieved from a study of shared clonotypes between healthy human individuals. The CDR3 covers 14 residues. Germline-derived CDR1 and CDR2 are SQVTM and ANQGSEA. Deletions cut 7 bases from V and 1 base from J, with 16 bases between. Donors included only healthy HIV-negative adults lacking recent acute infections or vaccinations. The donors, all of them Caucasian adults, lived in Nashville, Tennessee. Sorted-subset replicate PCRs used roughly 180 ng DNA, tens of thousands of T cell genomes. Clones were sequenced by immunoSEQ multiplex PCR, and TCRdb holds only the in-frame ones, with some missing. Altogether 2.3 million or so clones are present, approximately 93% being singletons, with the ten largest covering 0.35% to 0.5%.

The receptor was derived from a man between 18 and 29 years old in good health. Some clones in this sample may be carry-over from other donors' samples. The sample was naive CD4+ T cells from PBMCs. The subset is: CD45RA+ positively selected. V and J are TRBV29-1 and TRBJ1-1; D is perhaps TRBD1 (5 bases). This chain's CDR3 is CSGALGRTNTEAFF. The CDR3 DNA reads as TGCAGCGGTGCACTGGGACGGACGAACACTGAAGCTTTCTTT.